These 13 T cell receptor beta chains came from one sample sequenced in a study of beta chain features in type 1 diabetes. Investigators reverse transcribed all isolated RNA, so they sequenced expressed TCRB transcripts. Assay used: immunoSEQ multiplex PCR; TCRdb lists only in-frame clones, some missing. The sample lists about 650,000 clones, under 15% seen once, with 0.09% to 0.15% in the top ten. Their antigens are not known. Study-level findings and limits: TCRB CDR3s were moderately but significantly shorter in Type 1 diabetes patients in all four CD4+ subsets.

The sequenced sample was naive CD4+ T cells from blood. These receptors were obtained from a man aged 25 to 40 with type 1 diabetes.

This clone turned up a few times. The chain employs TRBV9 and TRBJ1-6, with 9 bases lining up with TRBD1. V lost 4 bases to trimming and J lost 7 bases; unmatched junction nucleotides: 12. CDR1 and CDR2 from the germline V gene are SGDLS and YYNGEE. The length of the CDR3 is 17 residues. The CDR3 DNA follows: TGTGCCAGCAGCCCAGTCCCGGGACAGGGACCCAATTCACCCCTCCACTTT. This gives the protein CASSPVPGQGPNSPLHF.

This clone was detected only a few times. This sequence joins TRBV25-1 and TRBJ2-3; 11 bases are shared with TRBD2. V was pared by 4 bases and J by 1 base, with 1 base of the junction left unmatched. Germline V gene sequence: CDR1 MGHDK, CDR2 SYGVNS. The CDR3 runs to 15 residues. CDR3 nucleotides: TGTGCCAGCAGTGGGACTAGCGGGCGCACAGATACGCAGTATTTT. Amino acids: CASSGTSGRTDTQYF.

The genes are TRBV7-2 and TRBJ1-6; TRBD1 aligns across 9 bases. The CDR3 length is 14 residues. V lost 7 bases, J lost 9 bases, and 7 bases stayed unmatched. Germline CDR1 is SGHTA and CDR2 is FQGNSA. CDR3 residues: CASTAGTGISPLHF. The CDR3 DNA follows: TGTGCCAGCACCGCCGGGACAGGGATTTCACCCCTCCACTTT.

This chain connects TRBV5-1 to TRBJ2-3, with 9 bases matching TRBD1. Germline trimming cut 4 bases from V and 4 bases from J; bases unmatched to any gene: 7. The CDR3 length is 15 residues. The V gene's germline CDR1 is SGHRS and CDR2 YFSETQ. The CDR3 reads CASSRGQGSPDTQYF. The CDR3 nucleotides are TGCGCCAGCAGCCGGGGACAGGGCAGCCCAGATACGCAGTATTTT.

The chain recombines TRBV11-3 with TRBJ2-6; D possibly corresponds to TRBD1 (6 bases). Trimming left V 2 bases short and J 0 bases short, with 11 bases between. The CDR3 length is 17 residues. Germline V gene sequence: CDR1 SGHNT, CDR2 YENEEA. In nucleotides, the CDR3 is TGTGCCAGCAGCTTATCGGGACAAAGCTCTGGGGCCAACGTCCTGACTTTC. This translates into CASSLSGQSSGANVLTF.

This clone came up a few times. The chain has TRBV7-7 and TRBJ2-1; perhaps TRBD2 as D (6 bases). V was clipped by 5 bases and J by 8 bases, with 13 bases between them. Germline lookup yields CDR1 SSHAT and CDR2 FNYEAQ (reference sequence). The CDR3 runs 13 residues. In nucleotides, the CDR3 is TGTGCCAGCAGCCCCGGGGGAGGTGATGAGCAGTTCTTC. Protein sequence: CASSPGGGDEQFF.

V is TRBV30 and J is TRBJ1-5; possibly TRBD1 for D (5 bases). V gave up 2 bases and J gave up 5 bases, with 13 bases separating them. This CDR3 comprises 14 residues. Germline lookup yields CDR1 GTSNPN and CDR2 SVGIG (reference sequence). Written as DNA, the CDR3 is TGTGCCTGGAGTACAGTACAAGGGGATCAGCCCCAGCATTTT. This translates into CAWSTVQGDQPQHF.

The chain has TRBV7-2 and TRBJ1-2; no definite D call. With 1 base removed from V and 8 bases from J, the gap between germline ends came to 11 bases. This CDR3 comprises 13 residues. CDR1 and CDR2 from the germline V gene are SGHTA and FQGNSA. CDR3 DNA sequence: TGTGCCAGCAGCTTAGATCCGTCCCAGGGCTACACCTTC. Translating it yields CASSLDPSQGYTF.

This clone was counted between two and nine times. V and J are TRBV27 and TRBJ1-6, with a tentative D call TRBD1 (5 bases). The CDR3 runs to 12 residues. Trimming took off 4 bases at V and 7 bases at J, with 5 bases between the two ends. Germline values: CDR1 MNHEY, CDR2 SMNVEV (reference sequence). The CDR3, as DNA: TGTGCCAGCAGTTGGGGGAATTCACCCCTCCACTTT. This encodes CASSWGNSPLHF.

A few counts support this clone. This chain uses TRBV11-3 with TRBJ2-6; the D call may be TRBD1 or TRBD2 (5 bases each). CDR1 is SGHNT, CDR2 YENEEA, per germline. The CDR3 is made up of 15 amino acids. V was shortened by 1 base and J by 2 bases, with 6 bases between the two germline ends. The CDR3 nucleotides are TGTGCCAGCAGCTTAGCGGGACCTGGGGCCAACGTCCTGACTTTC. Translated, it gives CASSLAGPGANVLTF.

CDR3 loop: CASSEAGQGPDTQYF. Here the CDR3 DNA reads TGTGCCAGCAGTGAAGCGGGACAGGGTCCAGATACGCAGTATTTT. The chain carries TRBV6-4 and TRBJ2-3, with 9 bases fitting TRBD1. The germline CDR1 and CDR2 sequences are MRHNA and SNTAGT. V trimming: 3 bases; J trimming: 4 bases; junction bases outside the gene matches: 5. The CDR3 spans 15 residues.

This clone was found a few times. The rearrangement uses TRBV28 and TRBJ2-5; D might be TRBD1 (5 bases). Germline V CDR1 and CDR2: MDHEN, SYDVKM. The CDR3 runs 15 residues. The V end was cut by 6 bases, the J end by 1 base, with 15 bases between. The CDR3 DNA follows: TGTGCCAGCAGCCGCCCTGACAGTAGCCAAGAGACCCAGTACTTC. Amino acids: CASSRPDSSQETQYF.

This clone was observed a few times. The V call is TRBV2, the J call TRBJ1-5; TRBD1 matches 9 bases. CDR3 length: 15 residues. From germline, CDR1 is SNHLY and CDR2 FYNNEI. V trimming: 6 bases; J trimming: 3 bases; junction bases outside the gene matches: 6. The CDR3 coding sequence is TGTGCCAGCAGAACCGGGACAGGGATCAATCAGCCCCAGCATTTT. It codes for CASRTGTGINQPQHF.